This T cell receptor beta chain appears in the sequencing data of a study of blood T cell repertoires in COVID-19. Study information: The study drew acute and convalescent COVID-19 samples from the United States, Italy and Spain. PBMCs, B-cell-depleted T cells, or T cells were the source of the cDNA or gDNA that made up the material.

Germline V gives CDR1 MNHEY, CDR2 SMNVEV (reference sequence). This CDR3 is 14 amino acids long. Trimming removed 6 bases from V and 2 bases from J, with 11 bases in between. Original handling: Using reference gene primer amplification, nucleated cell counts were estimated. The repertoire was sequenced with immunoSEQ multiplex PCR; TCRdb's copy has only in-frame clones and lacks some. For V, J and clone size, that table is used; D and trimming come from the DNA. The table has under 250,000 clones, 83% seen once; the top ten hold under 3%. This TCR came from a woman in her seventies with active or convalescent COVID-19. This sequence joins TRBV27 and TRBJ2-1; unclear D gene. Material: peripheral blood. CDR3 sequence (DNA): TGTGCCAGCAGGCTGACAATCCCCTACAATGAGCAGTTCTTC. This encodes CASRLTIPYNEQFF.